These 14 T cell receptor beta chains share one sample of origin, sequenced in a study of blood T cell repertoires in COVID-19 (dated by TCRdb to the early 2020s). Library preparation employed the immunoSEQ multiplex PCR assay. Drawn from immuneACCESS, this table holds only the in-frame rearrangements with V and J called that TCRdb kept. Clones are partly lost; checked studies trace under half to an unresolved V gene and leave the rest unexplained. The sample table records 60,000 to 65,000 clones; nearly 90% of these occur just once. The ten largest clones capture about 3.2% of the sample. What was sequenced was peripheral blood. Receptors were obtained from a man aged 45 to 65 with active COVID-19.

V is TRBV4-1 and J is TRBJ2-3, with 14 bases lining up with TRBD2. The CDR3 runs 18 residues. CDR1 MGHRA and CDR2 YSYEKL come from the germline V gene. V was clipped by 0 bases and J by 5 bases; unmatched bases: 7. The CDR3 reads CASSQDRGLAGGRDTQYF. CDR3 in DNA: TGCGCCAGCAGCCAAGATCGAGGACTAGCGGGGGGTAGAGATACGCAGTATTTT.

This rearrangement joins TRBV4-2 to TRBJ2-7, with D perhaps TRBD1 (5 bases). Trimming removed 8 bases from V and 3 bases from J, with 11 bases in between. The V gene's germline CDR1 is LGHNA and CDR2 YNFKEQ. This CDR3 is 12 amino acids long. CDR3 in DNA: TGTGCCAGCGTCGCCAGGGTCTACGAGCAGTACTTC. Its protein product is CASVARVYEQYF.

The rearrangement uses TRBV7-8 and TRBJ2-7; the D gene is possibly TRBD2 (6 bases). CDR1 and CDR2 (germline): SGHVS, FQNEAQ. The CDR3 spans 16 residues. V dropped 0 bases and J dropped 2 bases, with 14 bases sitting between them. Written as DNA, the CDR3 is TGTGCCAGCAGCTTAGCCCCTGGGAGGATCGCCTACGAGCAGTACTTC. Translated, it gives CASSLAPGRIAYEQYF.

This chain uses TRBV6-2 or TRBV6-3 with TRBJ1-6, with D possibly TRBD1 on 5 matching bases. The CDR3 is made up of 17 amino acids. V shed 0 bases and J shed 9 bases, with 18 bases lying between them. Germline CDR1 MNHEY, CDR2 SVGEGT. CDR3 nucleotide sequence: TGTGCCAGCAGTTACTCGATATCGGGGGAAAGAGGTTCACCCCTCCACTTT. It translates to CASSYSISGERGSPLHF.

The chain couples TRBV28 to TRBJ1-2; 9 nucleotides align to TRBD1. The V and J ends lost 6 bases and 4 bases, in that order; junction bases with no gene match: 9. CDR3 length: 15 residues. Germline V gene data show CDR1 as MDHEN and CDR2 as SYDVKM. The CDR3 loop is CASSKTGGAIYGYTF. The CDR3 region has the DNA TGTGCCAGCAGCAAAACAGGGGGCGCGATCTATGGCTACACCTTC.

The V gene is TRBV6-6, the J gene TRBJ1-1, with D possibly matching TRBD1 (6 bases). The length of the CDR3 is 14 residues. The V and J ends lost 0 bases and 2 bases respectively, with 7 bases between them. CDR1 and CDR2 from the germline V gene are MNHNY and SVGAGI (reference sequence). The CDR3 DNA reads as TGTGCCAGCAGTTACTCTGGGGGCAACACTGAAGCTTTCTTT. Its protein is CASSYSGGNTEAFF.

The chain links TRBV7-8 to TRBJ2-3, with D hard to call. V gave up 1 base and J gave up 3 bases, with 11 bases separating them. Germline V CDR1 and CDR2: SGHVS, FQNEAQ. The CDR3 spans 15 residues. CDR3 nucleotides: TGTGCCAGCAGCTTAGGGCCCCGATCTACAGATACGCAGTATTTT. Its translation: CASSLGPRSTDTQYF.

This clone was recorded once. The chain uses TRBV4-3 and TRBJ1-4; 7 nucleotides match TRBD1. V lost 0 bases, J lost 10 bases, and 11 bases stayed unmatched. Germline V gene data show CDR1 as LGHNA and CDR2 as YSLEER. This CDR3 is 16 amino acids long. This CDR3 reads CASSQDPRQGDGKLFF. The CDR3 bases are TGCGCCAGCAGCCAAGATCCGCGACAGGGCGATGGAAAACTGTTTTTT.

The chain employs TRBV3-1 (or the pseudogene TRBV3-2) and TRBJ1-2, with D possibly matching TRBD1 (5 bases). Germline assignment: CDR1 LGHDT and CDR2 YNNKEL (reference sequence). The CDR3 contains 15 residues. Trimming took 0 bases from V and 4 from J, leaving 12 bases between them. DNA for the CDR3: TGTGCCAGCAGCCAAGAAAGGGGCGCTTTCTATGGCTACACCTTC. It specifies CASSQERGAFYGYTF.

This rearrangement joins TRBV18 to TRBJ1-2; 12 bases map to TRBD1. This CDR3 region has 14 residues. The V and J ends lost 6 bases and 8 bases, in that order; junction bases with no gene match: 7. Looked up from germline, CDR1 is KGHSH and CDR2 is LQKENI. CDR3 nucleotide sequence: TGTGCCAGCTCGACGGGGGACAGGGGGCGAGGCTACACCTTC. It specifies CASSTGDRGRGYTF.

This clone was seen only a few times. The chain couples TRBV12-3 or TRBV12-4 to TRBJ1-1, with TRBD1 matching 7 bases. The CDR3 is 13 residues long. Unmatched junction bases numbered 1, after V lost 5 bases and J lost 1 base. The chain's CDR3 is CASSRDRNTEAFF. The CDR3 DNA follows: TGTGCCAGCAGTCGGGACAGGAACACTGAAGCTTTCTTT.

V usage is TRBV7-2 and J usage is TRBJ2-3; no definite D call. The length of the CDR3 is 16 residues. Germline V lookup: CDR1 SGHTA, CDR2 FQGNSA. V shed 2 bases and J shed 1 base, with 13 bases lying between them. In nucleotides, the CDR3 is TGTGCCAGCAGCTTAATTGCTACCCGGGGCACAGATACGCAGTATTTT. Amino acid sequence: CASSLIATRGTDTQYF.

The V gene is TRBV3-1 (or the pseudogene TRBV3-2), the J gene TRBJ2-5; 13 bases fit TRBD2. Trimming took 4 bases from V and 1 from J; bases not matched to a gene: 3. Germline V lookup: CDR1 LGHDT, CDR2 YNNKEL (reference sequence). This CDR3 comprises 16 residues. The CDR3 loop is CASSPWTSGSQETQYF. The CDR3 coding sequence is TGTGCCAGCAGCCCTTGGACTAGCGGGAGCCAAGAGACCCAGTACTTC.

The gene calls are TRBV5-6 and TRBJ1-2; the match to TRBD1 covers 7 bases. CDR1 is SGHDT, CDR2 YYEEEE, per germline. With 6 bases clipped from V and 3 bases from J, the junction kept 8 bases outside the gene matches. This CDR3 is 14 amino acids long. CDR3 nucleotide sequence: TGTGCCAGCATCCAGGGGGGCCGCGACTATGGCTACACCTTC. Encoded protein: CASIQGGRDYGYTF.